A single sample is the source of the 14 T cell receptor beta chains below, sequenced in a study of blood T cell repertoires in COVID-19. Some clones are missing from TCRdb's copy, which holds only in-frame ones; the method was immunoSEQ multiplex PCR. Of 57,000 or so clones in the sample, around nine tenths were seen once. Sequenced: peripheral blood. These receptors came from a woman aged 50 to 60 with active or convalescent COVID-19.

The chain uses TRBV5-1 and TRBJ1-2; possible D gene TRBD1, 6 bases. Trimming removed 0 bases from V and 4 bases from J, with 10 bases in between. Germline V CDR1 and CDR2: SGHRS, YFSETQ. The CDR3 is 14 amino acids. CDR3 residues: CASSLDRVSYGYTF. The DNA of the CDR3 is TGCGCCAGCAGCTTGGACAGGGTGAGCTATGGCTACACCTTC.

The chain couples TRBV7-6 to TRBJ2-5; TRBD1 might be the D (7 bases). Trimming took off 1 base at V and 4 bases at J, with 22 bases between the two ends. The V gene's germline CDR1 is SGHVS and CDR2 FNYEAQ. The CDR3 is 18 amino acids. The CDR3 loop reads CASSLVAGGSNSGETQYF. DNA for the CDR3: TGTGCCAGCAGCTTAGTGGCAGGGGGGAGCAACTCGGGAGAGACCCAGTACTTC.

The chain carries TRBV2 and TRBJ2-7; possible D gene TRBD1, 6 bases. This CDR3 comprises 12 residues. Germline CDR1 reads SNHLY; CDR2 reads FYNNEI. Trimming took 3 bases from V and 6 from J, leaving 9 bases between them. CDR3 protein: CASSEGATEQYF. In DNA form, the CDR3 reads TGTGCCAGCAGTGAGGGGGCCACCGAGCAGTACTTC.

The chain uses TRBV15 and TRBJ2-1; 9 bases align to TRBD2. V shed 3 bases and J 6 bases; nucleotides not matched to a gene: 0. Per the germline V gene, CDR1 is LNHNV and CDR2 is YYDKDF (reference sequence). The CDR3 consists of 13 residues. Written as DNA, the CDR3 is TGTGCCACCAGCAGGACTAGCGGCAATGAGCAGTTCTTC. Its protein is CATSRTSGNEQFF.

The chain uses TRBV10-2 and TRBJ1-1; no clear D gene. This CDR3 has 11 residues. Germline-derived CDR1 and CDR2 are WSHSY and SAAADI. V lost 3 bases and J lost 7, with 6 bases in between. For the CDR3, the DNA is TGCGCCAGCAGTGACAATAGTGAAGCTTTCTTT. It codes for CASSDNSEAFF.

V usage is TRBV5-6 and J usage is TRBJ2-7; no clear D gene. Germline CDR1 SGHDT, CDR2 YYEEEE. The CDR3 runs to 12 residues. Trimming pared 0 bases from V and 2 bases from J, leaving 3 bases between. CDR3 sequence (DNA): TGTGCCAGCAGCTTGGCGGCCTACGAGCAGTACTTC. It is translated as CASSLAAYEQYF.

This clone was counted once. Here the CDR3 DNA reads TGTGCCAGCAGCAGTATTGGTGGCTCACCCCTCCACTTT. Translated: CASSSIGGSPLHF. The chain is built from TRBV2 and TRBJ1-6; D is unresolved. The CDR3 has 13 residues. Trimming stripped 6 bases from V and 10 bases from J, with 13 bases between. CDR1 is SNHLY and CDR2 is FYNNEI in the germline V gene.

J is TRBJ2-7 and V is TRBV11-2, with D uncertain. Germline-derived CDR1 and CDR2 are SGHAT and FQNNGV. V was trimmed by 4 bases and J by 4 bases, leaving 5 bases between them. The CDR3 contains 11 residues. The CDR3 loop reads CASSSRYEQYF. The CDR3 DNA reads as TGTGCCAGCAGCTCCAGGTACGAGCAGTACTTC.

V and J are TRBV5-1 and TRBJ2-7, with 9 bases that match TRBD1. CDR1 and CDR2 from the germline V gene are SGHRS and YFSETQ. The V segment lost 4 bases and the J segment 3 bases; nucleotides outside the gene matches: 14. The CDR3 loop spans 17 amino acids. The CDR3 bases are TGCGCCAGCAGCCCTACACCGGGACAGGGTGGAAGCTACGAGCAGTACTTC. Its protein is CASSPTPGQGGSYEQYF.

This chain uses TRBV5-6 with TRBJ2-7; TRBD2 agrees at 8 bases. Per germline, CDR1 SGHDT and CDR2 YYEEEE. The length of the CDR3 is 16 residues. With V trimmed by 4 bases and J by 2 bases, 11 bases remained unmatched. This CDR3 is CASSKAASGLTYEQYF. In nucleotides, the CDR3 is TGTGCCAGCAGCAAGGCGGCTAGCGGGTTGACCTACGAGCAGTACTTC. The full variable domain, its missing parts supplied by reference TRBV5-6 and TRBJ2-7, is DAGVTQSPTHLIKTRGQQVTLRCSPKSGHDTVSWYQQALGQGPQFIFQYYEEEERQRGNFPDRFSGHQFPNYSSELNVNALLLGDSALYLCASSKAASGLTYEQYFGPGTRLTVT.

V gene TRBV5-6 combines with J gene TRBJ1-5; 8 bases map to TRBD1. CDR3 length equals 16 residues. From germline, CDR1 is SGHDT and CDR2 YYEEEE. Germline trimming cut 3 bases from V and 4 bases from J; bases unmatched to any gene: 9. CDR3 DNA sequence: TGTGCCAGCAGCTCGATTCAGGGGGCGAGGAATCAGCCCCAGCATTTT. Translated, it gives CASSSIQGARNQPQHF.

Concerning this clone itself: One end of the junction varies from germline; a read error may be responsible. This chain joins TRBV7-7 and TRBJ2-5; tentatively, D is TRBD1 (5 bases). CDR3 length: 14 residues. Germline CDR1 reads SSHAT; CDR2 reads FNYEAQ (reference sequence). The CDR3 region is CASSQNFREETQYF. The CDR3 DNA sequence: TGTGCTAGCAGCCAAAATTTCAGGGAAGAGACCCAGTACTTC.

The genes are TRBV12-5 and TRBJ2-1; TRBD2 is a possible D gene (5 bases). CDR1 and CDR2 (germline): LGHNT, FRNRAP. V lost 0 bases and J lost 3, with 18 bases in between. The CDR3 covers 18 residues. CDR3 bases: TGTGCTAGTGGTTTGGTACTTCTATCAGCGGAGAACTACAATGAGCAGTTCTTC. Protein product: CASGLVLLSAENYNEQFF.

The gene calls are TRBV7-2 and TRBJ1-4; D unclear. Germline V gene lookup returns CDR1 SGHTA and CDR2 FQGNSA. The CDR3 totals 16 residues. Trimming left V 0 bases short and J 3 bases short, with 11 bases between. The CDR3 sequence is CASSLAVAAPNEKLFF. The CDR3 DNA sequence: TGTGCCAGCAGCTTAGCGGTGGCGGCGCCTAATGAAAAACTGTTTTTT.